This TCR beta chain originates from a study of T cells in localized non-small cell lung cancer. Notes on this clone: What it binds is not known.

Using immunoSEQ multiplex PCR, the repertoire was profiled, and TCRdb retains in-frame clones only, with some absent. The sample shows under 70,000 clones, 80% to 90% of them seen only once. The CDR3 is made up of 15 amino acids. V lost 0 bases to trimming and J lost 5 bases; unmatched junction nucleotides: 5. CDR1 is SGHNT, CDR2 YYREEE, per germline (reference sequence). General study findings and limits: Measurement of T cell clonality placed uninvolved adjacent lung highest, above the level in tumor. Heterogeneity stays possible, as sequencing covered only one tumor region.

This TCR was sampled from a woman aged 35 to 70 with stage I lung adenocarcinoma. This specimen was peripheral blood, taken before any cancer treatment. The V gene is TRBV5-4, the J gene TRBJ2-5; 9 bases align to TRBD1. CDR3 sequence: CASSLDRGRSETQYF. The CDR3 DNA reads as TGTGCCAGCAGCTTGGACAGGGGGCGCTCGGAGACCCAGTACTTC.